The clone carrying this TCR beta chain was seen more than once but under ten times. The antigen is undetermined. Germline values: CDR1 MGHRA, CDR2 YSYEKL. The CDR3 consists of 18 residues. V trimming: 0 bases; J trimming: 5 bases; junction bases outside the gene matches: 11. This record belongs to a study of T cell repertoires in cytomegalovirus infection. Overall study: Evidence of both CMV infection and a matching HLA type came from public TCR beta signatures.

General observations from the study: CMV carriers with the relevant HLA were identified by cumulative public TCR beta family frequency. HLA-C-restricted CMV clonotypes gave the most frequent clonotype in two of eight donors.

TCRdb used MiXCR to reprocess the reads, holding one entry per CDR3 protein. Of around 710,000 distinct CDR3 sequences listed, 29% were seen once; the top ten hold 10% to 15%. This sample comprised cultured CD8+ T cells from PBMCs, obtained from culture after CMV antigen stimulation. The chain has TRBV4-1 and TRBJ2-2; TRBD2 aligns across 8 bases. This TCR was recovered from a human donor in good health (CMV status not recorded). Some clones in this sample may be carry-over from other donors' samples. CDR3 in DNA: TGCGCCAGCAGCCAAGATTCGGGGGGGGCGTATCGGACCGGGGAGCTGTTTTTT. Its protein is CASSQDSGGAYRTGELFF.